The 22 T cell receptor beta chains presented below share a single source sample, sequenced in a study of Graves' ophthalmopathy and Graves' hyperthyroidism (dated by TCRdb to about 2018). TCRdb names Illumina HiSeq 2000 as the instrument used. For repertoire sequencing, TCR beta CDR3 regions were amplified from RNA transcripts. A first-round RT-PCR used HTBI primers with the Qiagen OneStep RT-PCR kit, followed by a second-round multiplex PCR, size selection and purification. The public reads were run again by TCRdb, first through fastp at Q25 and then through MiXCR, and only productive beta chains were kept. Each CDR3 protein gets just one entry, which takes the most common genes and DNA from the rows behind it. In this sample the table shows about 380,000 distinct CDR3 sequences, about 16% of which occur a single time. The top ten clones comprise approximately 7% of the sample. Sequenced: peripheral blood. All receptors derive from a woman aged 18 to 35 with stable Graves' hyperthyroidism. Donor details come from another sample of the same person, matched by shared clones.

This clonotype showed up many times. CDR3 in amino acids: CASSYGGQGGTEAFF. The CDR3 region has the DNA TGTGCCAGCAGTTACGGGGGACAGGGGGGGACTGAAGCTTTCTTT. The chain employs TRBV6-5 and TRBJ1-1; 11 nucleotides agree with TRBD1. CDR3 length: 15 amino acids. V shed 2 bases and J 5 bases; nucleotides not matched to a gene: 4. Per germline, CDR1 MNHEY and CDR2 SVGAGI.

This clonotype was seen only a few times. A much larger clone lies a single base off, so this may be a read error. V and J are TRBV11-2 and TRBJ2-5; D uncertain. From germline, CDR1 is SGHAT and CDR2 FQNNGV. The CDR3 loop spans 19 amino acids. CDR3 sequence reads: CASSFRRRLDNRYQETKYF. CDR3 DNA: TGTGCCAGCAGCTTTCGGCGTAGGTTGGATAATAGGTATCAAGAGACCAAGTACTTC.

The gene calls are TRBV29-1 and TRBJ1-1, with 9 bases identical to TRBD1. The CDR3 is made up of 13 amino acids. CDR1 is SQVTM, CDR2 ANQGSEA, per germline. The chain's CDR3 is CRAGGTGWTEAFF. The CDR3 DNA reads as TGCAGGGCCGGTGGGACAGGGTGGACTGAAGCTTTCTTT. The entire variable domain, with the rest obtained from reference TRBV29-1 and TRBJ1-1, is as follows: SAVISQKPSRDICQRGTSLTIQCQVDSQVTMMFWYRQQPGQSLTLIATANQGSEATYESGFVIDKFPISRPNLTFSTLTVSNMSPEDSSIYLCRAGGTGWTEAFFGQGTRLTVV.

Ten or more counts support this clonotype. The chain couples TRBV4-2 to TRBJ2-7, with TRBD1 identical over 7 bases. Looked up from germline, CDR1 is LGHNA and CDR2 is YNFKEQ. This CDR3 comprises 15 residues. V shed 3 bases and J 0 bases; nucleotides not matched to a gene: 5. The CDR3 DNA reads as TGTGCCAGCAGCCAGACAGGGCCTAGCTCCTACGAGCAGTACTTC. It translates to CASSQTGPSSYEQYF.

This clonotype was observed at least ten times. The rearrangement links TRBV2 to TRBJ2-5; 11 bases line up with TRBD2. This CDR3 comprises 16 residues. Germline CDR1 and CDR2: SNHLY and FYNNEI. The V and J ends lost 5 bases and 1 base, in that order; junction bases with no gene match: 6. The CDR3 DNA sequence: TGTGCCAGCAGTCCCGGGACTAGCGGATTCCAAGAGACCCAGTACTTC. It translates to CASSPGTSGFQETQYF.

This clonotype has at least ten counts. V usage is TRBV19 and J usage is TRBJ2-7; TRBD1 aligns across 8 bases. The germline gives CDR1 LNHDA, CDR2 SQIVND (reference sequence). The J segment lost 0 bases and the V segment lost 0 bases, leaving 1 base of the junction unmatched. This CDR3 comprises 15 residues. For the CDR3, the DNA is TGTGCCAGTAGTATAGAACAGGGGGTCTCCTACGAGCAGTACTTC. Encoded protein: CASSIEQGVSYEQYF.

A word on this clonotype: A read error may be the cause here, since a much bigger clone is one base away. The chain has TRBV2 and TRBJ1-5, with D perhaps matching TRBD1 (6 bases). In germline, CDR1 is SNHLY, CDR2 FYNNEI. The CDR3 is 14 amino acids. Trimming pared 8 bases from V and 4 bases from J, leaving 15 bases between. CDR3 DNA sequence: TGTGCCAGCTACGAACAAGGGGGGAATCAGCCCCAGCATTTT. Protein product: CASYEQGGNQPQHF.

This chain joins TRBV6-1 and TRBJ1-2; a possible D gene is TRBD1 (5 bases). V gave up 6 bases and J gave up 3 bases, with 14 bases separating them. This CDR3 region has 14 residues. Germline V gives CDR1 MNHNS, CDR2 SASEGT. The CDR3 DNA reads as TGTGCCAGCAGGGGAGGTGACAGCTACTATGGCTACACCTTC. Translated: CASRGGDSYYGYTF.

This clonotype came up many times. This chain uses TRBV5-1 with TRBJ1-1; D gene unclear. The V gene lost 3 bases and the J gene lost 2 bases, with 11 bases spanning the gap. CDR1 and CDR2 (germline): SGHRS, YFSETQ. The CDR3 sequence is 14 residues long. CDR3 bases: TGCGCCAGCAGCTACTTCGGGATCAACACTGAAGCTTTCTTT. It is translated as CASSYFGINTEAFF.

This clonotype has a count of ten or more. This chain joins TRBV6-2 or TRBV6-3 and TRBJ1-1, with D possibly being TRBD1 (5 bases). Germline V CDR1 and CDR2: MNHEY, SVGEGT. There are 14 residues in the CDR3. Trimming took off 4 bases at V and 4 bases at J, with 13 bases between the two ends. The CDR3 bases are TGTGCCAGCAGTTGGGGCTCGGGCAGCACTGAAGCTTTCTTT. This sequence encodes CASSWGSGSTEAFF.

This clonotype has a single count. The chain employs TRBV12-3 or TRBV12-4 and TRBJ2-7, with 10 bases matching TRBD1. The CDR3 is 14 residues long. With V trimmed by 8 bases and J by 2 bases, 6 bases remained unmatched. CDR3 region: CASLRTGGPYEQYF. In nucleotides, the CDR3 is TGTGCCAGCCTTAGGACAGGGGGACCCTACGAGCAGTACTTC.

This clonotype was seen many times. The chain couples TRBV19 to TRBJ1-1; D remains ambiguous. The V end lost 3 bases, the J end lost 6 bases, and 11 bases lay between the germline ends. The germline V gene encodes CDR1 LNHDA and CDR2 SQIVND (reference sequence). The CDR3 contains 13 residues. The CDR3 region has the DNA TGTGCCAGTAGTATTAGAGGGAGGGCTGAAGCTTTCTTT. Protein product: CASSIRGRAEAFF.

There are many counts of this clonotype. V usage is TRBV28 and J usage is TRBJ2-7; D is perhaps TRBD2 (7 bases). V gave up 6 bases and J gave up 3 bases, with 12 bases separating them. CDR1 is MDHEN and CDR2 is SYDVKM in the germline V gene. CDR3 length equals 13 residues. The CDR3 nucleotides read TGTGCCAGCAGGCGGGGGCTGTACTACGAGCAGTACTTC. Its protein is CASRRGLYYEQYF.

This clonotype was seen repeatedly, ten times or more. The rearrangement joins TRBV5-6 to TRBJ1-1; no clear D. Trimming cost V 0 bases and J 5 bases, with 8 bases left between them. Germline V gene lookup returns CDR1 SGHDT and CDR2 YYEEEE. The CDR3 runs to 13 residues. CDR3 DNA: TGTGCCAGCAGCTTGGACAGTTTTACTGAAGCTTTCTTT. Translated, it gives CASSLDSFTEAFF.

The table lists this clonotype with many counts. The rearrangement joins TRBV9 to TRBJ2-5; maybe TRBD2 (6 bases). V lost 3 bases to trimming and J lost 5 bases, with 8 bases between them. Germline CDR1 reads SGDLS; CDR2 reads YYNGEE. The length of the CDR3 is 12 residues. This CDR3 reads CASSASGETQYF. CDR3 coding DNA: TGTGCCAGCAGCGCGAGCGGGGAGACCCAGTACTTC.

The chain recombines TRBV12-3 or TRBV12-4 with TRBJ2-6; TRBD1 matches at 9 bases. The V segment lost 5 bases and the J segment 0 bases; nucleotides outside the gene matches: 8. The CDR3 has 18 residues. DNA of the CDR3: TGTGCCAGCAGTCCATCGACAGGGGGACACTCTGGGGCCAACGTCCTGACTTTC. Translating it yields CASSPSTGGHSGANVLTF.

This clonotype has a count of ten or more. In nucleotides, the CDR3 is TGTGCCAGCAGCTCTATAGCGGGGGGGCCTGTTACAGAGACCCAGTACTTC. This gives the protein CASSSIAGGPVTETQYF. The chain employs TRBV7-6 and TRBJ2-5; 11 bases match TRBD2. Germline CDR1 and CDR2: SGHVS and FNYEAQ. The CDR3 runs to 17 residues. Germline trimming cut 4 bases from V and 4 bases from J; bases unmatched to any gene: 11.

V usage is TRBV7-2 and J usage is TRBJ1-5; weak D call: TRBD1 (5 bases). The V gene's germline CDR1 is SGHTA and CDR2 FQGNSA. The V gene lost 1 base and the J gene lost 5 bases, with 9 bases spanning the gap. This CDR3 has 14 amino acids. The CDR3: CASSLGGNYQPQHF. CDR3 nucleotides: TGTGCCAGCAGCTTAGGGGGGAATTATCAGCCCCAGCATTTT.

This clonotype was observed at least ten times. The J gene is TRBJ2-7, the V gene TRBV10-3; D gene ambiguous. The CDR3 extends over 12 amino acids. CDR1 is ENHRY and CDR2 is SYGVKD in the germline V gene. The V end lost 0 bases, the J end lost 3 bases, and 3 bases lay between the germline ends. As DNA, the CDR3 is TGTGCCATCAGTGAGTCTCGCTACGAGCAGTACTTC. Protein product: CAISESRYEQYF.

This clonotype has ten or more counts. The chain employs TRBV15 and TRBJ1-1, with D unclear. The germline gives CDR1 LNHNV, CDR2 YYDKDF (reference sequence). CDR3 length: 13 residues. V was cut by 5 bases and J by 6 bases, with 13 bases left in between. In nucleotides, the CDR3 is TGTGCCACCAGCGCCCTAGTGGGTTCTGAAGCTTTCTTT. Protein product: CATSALVGSEAFF.

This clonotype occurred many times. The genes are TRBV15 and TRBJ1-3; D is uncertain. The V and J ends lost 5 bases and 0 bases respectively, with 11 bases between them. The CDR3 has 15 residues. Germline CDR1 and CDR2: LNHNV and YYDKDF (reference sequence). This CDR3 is CATSPQKLSGNTIYF. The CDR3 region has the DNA TGTGCCACCAGCCCCCAAAAGCTCTCTGGAAACACCATATATTTT.

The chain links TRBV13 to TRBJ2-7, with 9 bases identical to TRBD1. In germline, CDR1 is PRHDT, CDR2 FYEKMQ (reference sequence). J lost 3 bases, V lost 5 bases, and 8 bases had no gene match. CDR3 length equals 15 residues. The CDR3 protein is CASSPSGQGIYEQYF. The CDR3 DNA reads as TGTGCCAGCAGCCCATCGGGACAGGGTATCTACGAGCAGTACTTC.